This TCR beta chain comes out of a study of blood T cell repertoires in COVID-19. Study-level background: Both acute and convalescent COVID-19 samples were obtained from the United States, Italy and Spain. Sources were T cells, B-cell-depleted T cells, or PBMCs; the material itself was cDNA or gDNA.

V was shortened by 4 bases and J by 1 base, with 14 bases between the two germline ends. There are 16 residues in the CDR3. Germline V gene lookup returns CDR1 KGHDR and CDR2 SFDVKD. Per the authors' pipeline: Estimation of nucleated cell counts relied on the amplification of reference gene primers. TCRdb's table, derived via immunoSEQ multiplex PCR, lists solely in-frame clones and lacks some. The DNA was the basis for D and trimming; V, J and clone size are from that table. The sample lists tens of thousands of clones; 88% were seen once. The sample consisted of peripheral blood. The chain uses TRBV24-1 and TRBJ2-3; weak D call: TRBD2 (5 bases). This clonotype was obtained from a man in his fifties or sixties with acute or convalescent COVID-19. The CDR3 DNA sequence: TGTGCCACCAGTGAGCGGACTCCCGTCGGCACAGATACGCAGTATTTT. It encodes CATSERTPVGTDTQYF.